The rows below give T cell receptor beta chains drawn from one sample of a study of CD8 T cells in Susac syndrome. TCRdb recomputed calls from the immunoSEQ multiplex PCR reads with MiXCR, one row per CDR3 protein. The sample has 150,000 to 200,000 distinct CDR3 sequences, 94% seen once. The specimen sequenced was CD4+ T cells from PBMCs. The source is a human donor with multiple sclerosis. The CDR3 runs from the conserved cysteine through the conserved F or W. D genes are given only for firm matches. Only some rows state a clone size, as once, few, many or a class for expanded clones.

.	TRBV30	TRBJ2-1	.	CAWSVSVYNEQFF	TGTGCCTGGAGTGTTAGCGTATACAATGAGCAGTTCTTC
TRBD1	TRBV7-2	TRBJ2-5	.	CASSPRQGPKETQYF	TGTGCCAGCAGCCCACGACAGGGACCTAAAGAGACCCAGTACTTC
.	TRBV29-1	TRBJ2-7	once	CSVDEGSSEQYF	TGCAGCGTTGACGAGGGAAGCTCCGAGCAGTACTTC
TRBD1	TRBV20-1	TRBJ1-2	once	CSAWTGSTF	TGCAGTGCTTGGACAGGGAGCACCTTC
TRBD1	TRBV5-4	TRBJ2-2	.	CASRRQGPNTGELFF	TGTGCCAGCAGAAGACAGGGCCCGAACACCGGGGAGCTGTTTTTT
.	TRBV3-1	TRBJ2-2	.	CASSQQEGQGTGELFF	TGTGCCAGCAGCCAACAGGAAGGGCAGGGGACCGGGGAGCTGTTTTTT
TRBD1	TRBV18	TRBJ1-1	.	CASSPPDRAGAEAFF	TGTGCCAGCTCACCGCCCGACAGGGCGGGTGCTGAAGCTTTCTTT
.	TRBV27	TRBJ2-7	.	CASRVHWNDEQYF	TGTGCCAGCAGAGTCCACTGGAATGACGAGCAGTACTTC
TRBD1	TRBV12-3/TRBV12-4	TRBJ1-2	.	CASSLRTGYGYTF	TGTGCCAGCAGTCTACGGACAGGCTATGGCTACACCTTC
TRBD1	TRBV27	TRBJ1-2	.	CASSYYGTGDYGYTF	TGTGCCAGCAGTTACTACGGGACAGGGGACTATGGCTACACCTTC
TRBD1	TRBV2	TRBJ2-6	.	CASSKDRRGANVLTF	TGTGCCAGCAGCAAGGACAGGAGAGGGGCCAACGTCCTGACTTTC
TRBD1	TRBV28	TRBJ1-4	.	CASSPGTVAAGEKLFF	TGTGCCAGCAGTCCAGGGACAGTGGCGGCTGGTGAAAAACTGTTTTTT
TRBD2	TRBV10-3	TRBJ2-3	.	CAISESNIAGGPNTQYF	TGTGCCATCAGTGAGTCGAATATAGCGGGAGGGCCGAATACGCAGTATTTT
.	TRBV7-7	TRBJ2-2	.	CASSVDNTGELFF	TGTGCCAGCAGCGTGGACAACACCGGGGAGCTGTTTTTT
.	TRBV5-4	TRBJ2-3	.	CAGGGGTDTQYF	TGTGCCGGAGGTGGCGGCACAGATACGCAGTATTTT
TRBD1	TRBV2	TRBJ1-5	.	CASSGGQGAGQPQHF	TGTGCCAGCAGTGGAGGACAGGGGGCAGGGCAGCCCCAGCATTTT
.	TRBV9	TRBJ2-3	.	CASSVRGEGTDTQYF	TGTGCCAGCAGCGTAAGGGGAGAGGGAACAGATACGCAGTATTTT
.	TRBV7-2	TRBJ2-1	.	CASSLSMELEQFF	TGTGCCAGCAGCCTGAGCATGGAGCTTGAGCAGTTCTTC
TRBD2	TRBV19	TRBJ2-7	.	CASSISHATSADEQYF	TGTGCCAGTAGTATTTCCCACGCGACTAGCGCTGACGAGCAGTACTTC
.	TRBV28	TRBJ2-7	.	CASSYREQYF	TGTGCCAGCAGCTACCGCGAGCAGTACTTC
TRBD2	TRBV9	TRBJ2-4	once	CASSVAGTSGSGGMAKNIQYF	TGTGCCAGCAGCGTAGCTGGGACTAGCGGGAGTGGAGGGATGGCCAAAAACATTCAGTACTTC
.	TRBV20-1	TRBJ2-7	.	CSASTASYEQYF	TGCAGTGCTAGCACAGCTTCCTACGAGCAGTACTTC
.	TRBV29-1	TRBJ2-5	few	CSVALLLGDNQYF	TGCAGCGTAGCCTTATTGCTAGGAGATAATCAGTACTTC
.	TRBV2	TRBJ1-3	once	CASRIDNGNTIYF	TGTGCCAGCAGAATCGACAATGGAAACACCATATATTTT
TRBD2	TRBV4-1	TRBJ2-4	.	CASSQGYGLAGLESKNIQYF	TGCGCCAGCAGCCAAGGGTATGGACTAGCGGGACTGGAGTCCAAAAACATTCAGTACTTC
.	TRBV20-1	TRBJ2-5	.	CSAAVAETQYF	TGCAGTGCCGCGGTGGCGGAGACCCAGTACTTC
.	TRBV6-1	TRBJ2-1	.	CASKWAPSSYNEQFF	TGTGCCAGCAAATGGGCTCCTAGCTCCTACAATGAGCAGTTCTTC
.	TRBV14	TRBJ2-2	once	CASSQSRTTGELFF	TGTGCCAGCAGCCAAAGCAGGACAACAGGGGAGCTGTTTTTT
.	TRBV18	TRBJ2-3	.	CASSTVHTDTQYF	TGTGCCAGCTCCACCGTTCACACAGATACGCAGTATTTT
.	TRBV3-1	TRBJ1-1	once	CASSRPQGKAFF	TGTGCCAGCAGCCGACCCCAGGGGAAAGCTTTCTTT
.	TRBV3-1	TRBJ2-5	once	CASSQEIGRGETQYF	TGTGCCAGCAGCCAAGAGATTGGGAGAGGCGAGACCCAGTACTTC
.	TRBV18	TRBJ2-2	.	CASSPRNSGQDTGELFF	TGTGCCAGCTCACCCAGAAACTCAGGGCAGGACACCGGGGAGCTGTTTTTT
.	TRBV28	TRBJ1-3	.	CASSTDGNTIYF	TGTGCCAGCAGTACGGATGGGAACACCATATATTTT
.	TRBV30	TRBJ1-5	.	CAWSTRDNQPQHF	TGTGCCTGGAGTACCCGGGATAATCAGCCCCAGCATTTT
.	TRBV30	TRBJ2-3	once	CAFSGPSTDTQYF	TGTGCCTTTAGCGGACCTAGCACAGATACGCAGTATTTT
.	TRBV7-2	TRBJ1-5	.	CASSLDRDSNQPQHF	TGTGCCAGCAGCTTAGACAGGGATTCAAATCAGCCCCAGCATTTT
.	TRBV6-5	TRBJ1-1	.	CASSSPLVGSEAFF	TGTGCCAGCAGTTCGCCCTTAGTGGGCTCTGAAGCTTTCTTT
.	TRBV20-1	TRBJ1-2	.	CSARVPYGYTF	TGCAGTGCTAGAGTACCCTATGGCTACACCTTC
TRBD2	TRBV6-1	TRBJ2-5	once	CASSWGLAGGETQYF	TGTGCCAGCAGTTGGGGTTTAGCGGGAGGAGAGACCCAGTACTTC
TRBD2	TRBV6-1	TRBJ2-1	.	CASSPRLAGGPSEQFF	TGTGCCAGCAGTCCCCGACTAGCGGGAGGGCCCAGTGAGCAGTTCTTC